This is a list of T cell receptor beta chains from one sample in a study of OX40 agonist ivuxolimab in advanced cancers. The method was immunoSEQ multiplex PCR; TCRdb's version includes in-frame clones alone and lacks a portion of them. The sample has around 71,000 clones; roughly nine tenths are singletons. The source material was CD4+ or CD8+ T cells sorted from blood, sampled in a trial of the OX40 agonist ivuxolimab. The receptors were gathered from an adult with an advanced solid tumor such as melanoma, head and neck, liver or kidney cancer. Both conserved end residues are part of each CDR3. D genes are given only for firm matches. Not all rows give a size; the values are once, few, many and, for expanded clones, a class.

CDR3: CASSGTATYEQYF
DNA: TGTGCCAGCTCCGGGACAGCTACCTACGAGCAGTACTTC
J: TRBJ2-7
D: TRBD1
V: TRBV5-6
size: -

CDR3: CASSLREGRGNEQFF
DNA: TGTGCCAGCAGCTTAAGAGAGGGCCGGGGCAATGAGCAGTTCTTC
J: TRBJ2-1
D: -
V: TRBV7-3
size: -

CDR3: CASSATGRFSNQPQHF
DNA: TGTGCCAGCAGCGCGACAGGGAGGTTTAGCAATCAGCCCCAGCATTTT
J: TRBJ1-5
D: TRBD1
V: TRBV7-8
size: -

CDR3: CASSQDSGNYNEQFF
DNA: TGCGCCAGCAGCCAAGATAGCGGGAACTACAATGAGCAGTTCTTC
J: TRBJ2-1
D: TRBD2
V: TRBV4-1
size: -

CDR3: CASSAGQGYGYTF
DNA: TGTGCCAGCAGTGCGGGACAAGGCTATGGCTACACCTTC
J: TRBJ1-2
D: -
V: TRBV2
size: -

CDR3: CASSAEAGGSYEQYF
DNA: TGTGCCAGCAGTGCCGAGGCGGGAGGTTCGTACGAGCAGTACTTC
J: TRBJ2-7
D: TRBD2
V: TRBV6-1
size: -

CDR3: CASSPGTGGTDTQYF
DNA: TGCGCCAGCAGCCCCGGGACAGGGGGCACAGATACGCAGTATTTT
J: TRBJ2-3
D: TRBD1
V: TRBV5-1
size: -

CDR3: CASRREDSNTEAFF
DNA: TGTGCCAGCAGAAGGGAGGACTCTAACACTGAAGCTTTCTTT
J: TRBJ1-1
D: -
V: TRBV6-5
size: -

CDR3: CASSLSSRVPDTQYF
DNA: TGTGCCAGCAGTTTATCTAGCCGTGTCCCAGATACGCAGTATTTT
J: TRBJ2-3
D: -
V: TRBV27
size: -

CDR3: CASSTRTSHTGELFF
DNA: TGTGCCAGCAGTACCCGGACTAGCCACACCGGGGAGCTGTTTTTT
J: TRBJ2-2
D: TRBD2
V: TRBV6-1
size: -

CDR3: CAWSTRTGVVYGYTF
DNA: TGTGCCTGGAGTACCCGGACAGGCGTTGTCTATGGCTACACCTTC
J: TRBJ1-2
D: TRBD1
V: TRBV30
size: once

CDR3: CSAILGRRVTEAFF
DNA: TGCAGCGCTATATTGGGACGGAGGGTCACTGAAGCTTTCTTT
J: TRBJ1-1
D: -
V: TRBV29-1
size: -

CDR3: CASSLYQANTGELFF
DNA: TGTGCCAGCAGCTTATACCAGGCGAACACCGGGGAGCTGTTTTTT
J: TRBJ2-2
D: -
V: TRBV7-2
size: once

CDR3: CAWTLDGSYGYTF
DNA: TGTGCCTGGACGTTAGACGGAAGCTATGGCTACACCTTC
J: TRBJ1-2
D: -
V: TRBV30
size: -

CDR3: CASSTGRGTGELFF
DNA: TGTGCCAGCAGCACCGGACGTGGCACCGGGGAGCTGTTTTTT
J: TRBJ2-2
D: -
V: TRBV7-3
size: -

CDR3: CASRAGASGDTQYF
DNA: TGTGCCAGCAGGGCGGGAGCCTCGGGAGATACGCAGTATTTT
J: TRBJ2-3
D: TRBD2
V: TRBV7-9
size: -

CDR3: CSVVRLAASTDTQYF
DNA: TGCAGCGTCGTCCGACTAGCGGCTTCCACAGATACGCAGTATTTT
J: TRBJ2-3
D: TRBD2
V: TRBV29-1
size: -

CDR3: CASSPQGLVYEQYF
DNA: TGTGCCAGCAGCCCACAAGGTTTGGTTTACGAGCAGTACTTC
J: TRBJ2-7
D: -
V: TRBV14
size: -

CDR3: CASSIQETQYF
DNA: TGTGCCAGCAGTATACAAGAGACCCAGTACTTC
J: TRBJ2-5
D: -
V: TRBV27
size: once

CDR3: CASSLDLNTGELFF
DNA: TGTGCCAGCAGCTTAGATTTGAACACCGGGGAGCTGTTTTTT
J: TRBJ2-2
D: -
V: TRBV11-2
size: -

CDR3: CASVSGLLSSGNTIYF
DNA: TGTGCCAGTGTGTCGGGACTTCTTTCCTCTGGAAACACCATATATTTT
J: TRBJ1-3
D: -
V: TRBV19
size: -

CDR3: CASSLRGDEKLFF
DNA: TGCGCCAGCAGCCTTCGGGGGGATGAAAAACTGTTTTTT
J: TRBJ1-4
D: -
V: TRBV5-1
size: -

CDR3: CASSLVGLAGADEQFF
DNA: TGTGCCAGCAGCTTAGTCGGACTAGCGGGAGCGGACGAGCAGTTCTTC
J: TRBJ2-1
D: TRBD2
V: TRBV11-2
size: -

CDR3: CASTLGLAGERGGELFF
DNA: TGTGCCAGCACCTTAGGACTAGCGGGAGAACGTGGCGGGGAGCTGTTTTTT
J: TRBJ2-2
D: TRBD2
V: TRBV9
size: -

CDR3: CASSRGRQETQYF
DNA: TGTGCCAGCAGCAGGGGACGGCAAGAGACCCAGTACTTC
J: TRBJ2-5
D: -
V: TRBV7-6
size: -

CDR3: CAISDGTPDAFF
DNA: TGTGCCATCAGTGACGGGACACCCGACGCTTTCTTT
J: TRBJ1-1
D: -
V: TRBV10-3
size: -

CDR3: CASSFLAGGPGTDTQYF
DNA: TGTGCCAGCAGCTTCCTAGCGGGAGGGCCTGGTACAGATACGCAGTATTTT
J: TRBJ2-3
D: TRBD2
V: TRBV5-6
size: -

CDR3: CASSVGAGGANVLTF
DNA: TGTGCCAGCAGCGTGGGGGCGGGTGGGGCCAACGTCCTGACTTTC
J: TRBJ2-6
D: -
V: TRBV9
size: -

CDR3: CSVESTDTQYF
DNA: TGCAGCGTTGAAAGCACAGATACGCAGTATTTT
J: TRBJ2-3
D: -
V: TRBV29-1
size: -

CDR3: CASSPLIGSRANVLTF
DNA: TGTGCCAGCAGCCCCCTAATTGGTAGTAGGGCCAACGTCCTGACTTTC
J: TRBJ2-6
D: -
V: TRBV5-8
size: -

CDR3: CAISTQQGRYQPQHF
DNA: TGTGCCATTTCGACCCAACAGGGGAGGTATCAGCCCCAGCATTTT
J: TRBJ1-5
D: TRBD1
V: TRBV6-1
size: -

CDR3: CASSPGTSGYNEQFF
DNA: TGCGCCAGCAGCCCCGGGACTAGCGGTTACAATGAGCAGTTCTTC
J: TRBJ2-1
D: TRBD2
V: TRBV5-1
size: -

CDR3: CASSDGAGGRSNQPQHF
DNA: TGTGCCAGCAGTGACGGGGCGGGGGGGCGAAGCAATCAGCCCCAGCATTTT
J: TRBJ1-5
D: -
V: TRBV6-1
size: -

CDR3: CASSASLAAFSGNTIYF
DNA: TGTGCCAGCAGCGCGTCCCTAGCAGCCTTCTCTGGAAACACCATATATTTT
J: TRBJ1-3
D: -
V: TRBV9
size: -

CDR3: CASSPYNEQFF
DNA: TGTGCCAGTTCACCCTACAATGAGCAGTTCTTC
J: TRBJ2-1
D: -
V: TRBV7-2
size: -

CDR3: CASSIVGTANQPQHF
DNA: TGTGCCAGTAGTATAGTCGGGACAGCCAATCAGCCCCAGCATTTT
J: TRBJ1-5
D: TRBD1
V: TRBV19
size: -

CDR3: CASSFGTSGFTDTQYF
DNA: TGTGCCAGCAGTTTCGGGACTAGCGGTTTCACAGATACGCAGTATTTT
J: TRBJ2-3
D: TRBD2
V: TRBV28
size: -